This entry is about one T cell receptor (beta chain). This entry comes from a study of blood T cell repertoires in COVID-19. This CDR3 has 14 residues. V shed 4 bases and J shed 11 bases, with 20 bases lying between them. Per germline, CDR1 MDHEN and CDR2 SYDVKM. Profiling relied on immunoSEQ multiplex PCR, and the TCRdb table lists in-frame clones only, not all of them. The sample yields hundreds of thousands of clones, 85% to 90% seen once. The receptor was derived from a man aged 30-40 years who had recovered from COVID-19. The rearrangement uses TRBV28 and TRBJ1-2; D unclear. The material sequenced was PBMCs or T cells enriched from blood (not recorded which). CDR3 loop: CASSSQQNPLRYTF. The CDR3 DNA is TGTGCCAGCAGTTCGCAGCAAAACCCCTTGAGGTACACCTTC.